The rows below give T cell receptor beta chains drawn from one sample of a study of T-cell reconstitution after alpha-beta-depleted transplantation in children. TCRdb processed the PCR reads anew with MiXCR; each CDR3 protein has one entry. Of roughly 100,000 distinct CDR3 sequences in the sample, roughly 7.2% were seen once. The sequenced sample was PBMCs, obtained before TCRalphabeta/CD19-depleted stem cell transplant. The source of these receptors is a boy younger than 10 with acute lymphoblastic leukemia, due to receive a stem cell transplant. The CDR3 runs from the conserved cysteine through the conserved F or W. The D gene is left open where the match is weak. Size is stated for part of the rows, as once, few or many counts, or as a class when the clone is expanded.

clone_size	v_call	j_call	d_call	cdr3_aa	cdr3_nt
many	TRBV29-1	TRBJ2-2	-	CSAGTPNTGELFF	TGCAGTGCCGGGACACCGAACACCGGGGAGCTGTTTTTT
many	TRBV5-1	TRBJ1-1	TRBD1	CASSLRQGSTEAFF	TGCGCCAGCAGCTTAAGACAGGGGAGCACTGAAGCTTTCTTT
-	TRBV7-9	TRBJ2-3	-	CASSFPLSGGSDTQYF	TGTGCCAGCAGCTTCCCGCTTAGCGGCGGGTCAGATACGCAGTATTTT
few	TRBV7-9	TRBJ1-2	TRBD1	CASSLGQGARGYTF	TGTGCCAGCAGCTTAGGACAGGGGGCGCGTGGCTACACCTTC
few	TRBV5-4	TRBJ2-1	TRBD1	CASSLSRGPITSYNEQFF	TGTGCCAGCAGCTTGTCCAGGGGGCCAATCACCTCCTACAATGAGCAGTTCTTC
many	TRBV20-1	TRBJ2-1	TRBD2	CSAIRLGLAKNEQFF	TGCAGTGCTATTCGACTGGGACTAGCAAAGAATGAGCAGTTCTTC
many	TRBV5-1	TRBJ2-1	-	CASSLVPGPYNEQFF	TGCGCCAGCAGCTTGGTTCCAGGACCCTACAATGAGCAGTTCTTC
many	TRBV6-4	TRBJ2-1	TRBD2	CASSDTAGGYNEQFF	TGTGCCAGCAGTGACACAGCGGGGGGGTACAATGAGCAGTTCTTC
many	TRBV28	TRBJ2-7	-	CASSFSTYEQYF	TGTGCCAGCAGTTTCTCTACCTACGAGCAGTACTTC
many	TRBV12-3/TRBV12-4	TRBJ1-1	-	CASSLREGNTEAFF	TGTGCCAGCAGTCTCAGAGAGGGGAACACTGAAGCTTTCTTT
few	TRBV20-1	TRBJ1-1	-	CSGEGTTEAFF	TGCAGTGGGGAGGGTACCACTGAAGCTTTCTTT
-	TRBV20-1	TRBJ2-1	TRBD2	CSARVGGGSDNEQFF	TGCAGTGCTAGAGTGGGCGGGGGGTCGGACAATGAGCAGTTCTTC
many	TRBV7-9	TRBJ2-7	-	CASSPGYEQYF	TGTGCCAGCAGCCCAGGGTACGAGCAGTACTTC
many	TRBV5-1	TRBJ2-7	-	CASSPEGEITVEQYF	TGCGCCAGCTCCCCCGAGGGAGAGATTACTGTCGAGCAGTACTTC
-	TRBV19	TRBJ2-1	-	CASSIRSLWDEQFF	TGTGCCAGTAGTATACGATCTCTCTGGGATGAGCAGTTCTTC
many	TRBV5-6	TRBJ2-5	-	CASSQDRSETQYF	TGTGCCAGCAGCCAGGACAGATCAGAGACCCAGTACTTC
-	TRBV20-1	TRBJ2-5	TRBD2	CALYRGVGETQYF	TGCGCACTGTACCGGGGGGTGGGAGAGACCCAGTACTTC
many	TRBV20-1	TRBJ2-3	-	CSALGPWAGYTDTQYF	TGCAGTGCTCTAGGACCGTGGGCAGGGTACACAGATACGCAGTATTTT
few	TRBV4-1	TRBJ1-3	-	CASSQVPGLIGNTIYF	TGCGCCAGCAGCCAAGTACCCGGGTTAATCGGAAACACCATATATTTT
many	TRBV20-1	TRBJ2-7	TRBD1	CSATPGQGANEQYF	TGCAGTGCCACACCGGGACAGGGGGCCAACGAGCAGTACTTC
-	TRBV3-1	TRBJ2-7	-	CASSQDWGRGYEQYF	TGTGCCAGCAGCCAAGACTGGGGCAGGGGATACGAGCAGTACTTC
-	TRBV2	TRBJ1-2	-	CASSVLRVALYGYTF	TGTGCCAGCAGTGTACTCCGAGTTGCTCTCTATGGCTACACCTTC
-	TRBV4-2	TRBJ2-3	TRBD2	CASSLGLAGGYTQYF	TGTGCCAGCAGCCTGGGACTAGCGGGGGGGTATACGCAGTATTTT
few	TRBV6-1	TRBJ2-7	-	CASRRGRPIYEQYF	TGTGCCAGCAGGCGGGGGCGGCCGATTTACGAGCAGTACTTC
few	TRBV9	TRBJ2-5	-	CASSARGTVQETQYF	TGTGCCAGCAGCGCCCGAGGAACAGTTCAAGAGACCCAGTACTTC
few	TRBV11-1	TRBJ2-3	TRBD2	CASSSPGLAGPSTDTQYF	TGTGCCAGCAGCTCTCCGGGACTAGCGGGCCCTAGCACAGATACGCAGTATTTT
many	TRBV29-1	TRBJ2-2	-	CSATRDSGALFF	TGCAGCGCCACTCGGGACTCCGGAGCGCTGTTTTTT
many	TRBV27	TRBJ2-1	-	CASSFRDKGDNEQFF	TGTGCCAGCAGCTTCCGGGACAAGGGTGACAATGAGCAGTTCTTC
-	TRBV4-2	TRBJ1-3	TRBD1	CASSQGGGQGGNTIYF	TGTGCCAGCAGCCAAGGGGGTGGACAGGGAGGAAACACCATATATTTT
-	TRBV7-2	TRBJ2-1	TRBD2	CASSLVLAGGPLEQFF	TGTGCCAGCAGCTTAGTTCTAGCGGGGGGGCCATTAGAGCAGTTCTTC
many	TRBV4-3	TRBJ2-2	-	CASSQDPGSPGELFF	TGCGCCAGCAGCCAAGATCCAGGGAGCCCCGGGGAGCTGTTTTTT
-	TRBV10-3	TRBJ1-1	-	CAISGGGGGTEAFF	TGTGCCATCAGTGGGGGGGGAGGGGGCACTGAAGCTTTCTTT
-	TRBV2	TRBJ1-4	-	CASSDRVTGVEEKLFF	TGTGCCAGCAGTGATAGGGTCACGGGGGTCGAAGAAAAACTGTTTTTT
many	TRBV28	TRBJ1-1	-	CASSLWTPNTEAFF	TGTGCCAGCAGTCTCTGGACACCGAACACTGAAGCTTTCTTT
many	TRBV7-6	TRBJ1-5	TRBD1	CASSATGGDQPQHF	TGTGCCAGCAGCGCGACAGGGGGGGATCAGCCCCAGCATTTT